This TCR beta chain was sequenced for a study of response to subunit inactivated influenza vaccine (dated by TCRdb to the late 2010s). Looking at the study overall: Deep quantitative T cell receptor repertoire profiling was used in the study to track responses to a trivalent subunit inactivated influenza vaccine.

The CDR3 sequence holds 13 residues, the cysteine and phenylalanine included. The read is trimmed to its CDR3 DNA, 39 bases read in frame from base 1. The CDR1 and CDR2 encoded by the germline V gene are SNHLY and FYNNEI. V is cut by 4 bases and J by 2 bases, and the space between the germline ends is 9 bases. Libraries were constructed by RT-PCR. The sample was run on an Illumina HiSeq 2500. TCRdb applied fastp at Q25 and MiXCR to the public reads, then kept only in-frame beta chains. A single entry per CDR3 protein holds the most common genes and DNA from its merged rows. The sample yields about 310,000 distinct CDR3 sequences; 21% were counted once. Roughly 10% of the sample goes to the ten largest clones. What the research found in general, with its limitations: The authors proposed that each seasonal influenza vaccination may bring in only a limited number of new T cells.

This clonotype was found a few times. Its antigen has not been determined. Base qualities are not provided; no much larger clone lies one nucleotide away. The clonotype originates from a man aged 50 to 69 who received an inactivated influenza vaccine. Donor details come from another sample of the same person, matched by shared clones. The rearrangement combines TRBV2 with TRBJ2-7; no confident D gene assignment can be made. The sequenced sample was PBMCs from blood, obtained 21 months after vaccination. The CDR3 region: CASSVTRTYEQYF. The sequence in DNA is TGTGCCAGCAGTGTTACACGCACCTACGAGCAGTACTTC.